This T cell receptor beta chain was obtained from a study of CD8 T cells in Susac syndrome. CD8+ and CD4+ T cells from blood underwent TCR beta sequencing, which was carried out in a high-throughput format. In the case of this clonotype: Its antigen is unknown.

Reverse transcription of about 0.45 to 1 ug RNA was carried out with random hexamers. TCRdb passed the immunoSEQ multiplex PCR reads through MiXCR, listing each CDR3 protein once. The sample includes 70,000 to 100,000 distinct CDR3 sequences, 95% to 97% seen only once; the top ten take roughly 0.45%. V was pared by 7 bases and J by 7 bases, with 3 bases of the junction left unmatched. CDR1 and CDR2 from the germline V gene are MNHEY and SVGAGI. This CDR3 has 13 amino acids. Points from the study as a whole: Total CD8+ repertoires held approximately 15 Susac-specific public clones, while CD8+ TEMRA repertoires held five. Among people with Susac, CD8+ clonal expansion was greatest in TEMRA cells and active patients.

The rearrangement links TRBV6-5 to TRBJ2-1, with 11 bases lining up with TRBD1. This clonotype originated in a human donor with Susac syndrome. Sequencing used CD8+ T cells from PBMCs. The DNA of the CDR3 is TGTGCCAGCATCGGGACAGGGGGGAATGAGCAGTTCTTC. It is translated as CASIGTGGNEQFF.